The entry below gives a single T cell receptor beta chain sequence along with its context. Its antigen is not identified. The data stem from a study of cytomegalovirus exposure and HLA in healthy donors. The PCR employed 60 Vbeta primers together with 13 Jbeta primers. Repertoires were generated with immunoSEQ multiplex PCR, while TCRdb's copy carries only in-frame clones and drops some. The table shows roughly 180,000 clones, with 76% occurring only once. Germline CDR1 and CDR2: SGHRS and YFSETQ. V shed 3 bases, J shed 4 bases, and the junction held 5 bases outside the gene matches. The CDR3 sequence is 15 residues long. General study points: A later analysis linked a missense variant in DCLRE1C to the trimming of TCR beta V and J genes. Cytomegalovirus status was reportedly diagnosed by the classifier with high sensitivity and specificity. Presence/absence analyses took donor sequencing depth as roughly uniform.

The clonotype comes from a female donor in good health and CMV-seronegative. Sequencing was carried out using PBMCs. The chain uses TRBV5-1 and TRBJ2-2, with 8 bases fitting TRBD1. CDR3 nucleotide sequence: TGCGCCAGCAGCTCCCGACAGGGGAGCACCGGGGAGCTGTTTTTT. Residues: CASSSRQGSTGELFF.